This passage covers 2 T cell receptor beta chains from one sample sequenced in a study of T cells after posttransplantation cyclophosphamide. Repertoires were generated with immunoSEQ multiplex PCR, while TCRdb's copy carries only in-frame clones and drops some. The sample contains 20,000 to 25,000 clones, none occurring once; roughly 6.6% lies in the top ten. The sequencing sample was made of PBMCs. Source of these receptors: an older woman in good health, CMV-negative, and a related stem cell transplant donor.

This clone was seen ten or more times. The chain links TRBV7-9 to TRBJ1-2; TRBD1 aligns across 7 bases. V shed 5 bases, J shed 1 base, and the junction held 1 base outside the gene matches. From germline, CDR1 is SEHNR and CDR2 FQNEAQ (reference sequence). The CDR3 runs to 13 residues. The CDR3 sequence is CASSDRDNYGYTF. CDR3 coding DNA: TGTGCCAGCAGCGACAGGGATAACTATGGCTACACCTTC. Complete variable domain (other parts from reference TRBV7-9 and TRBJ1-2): DTGVSQNPRHKITKRGQNVTFRCDPISEHNRLYWYRQTLGQGPEFLTYFQNEAQLEKSRLLSDRFSAERPKGSFSTLEIQRTEQGDSAMYLCASSDRDNYGYTFGSGTRLTVV.

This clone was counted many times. Written as DNA, the CDR3 is TGTGCCAGCAGTGACTGGCGGACTAGCACAGATACGCAGTATTTT. It is translated as CASSDWRTSTDTQYF. The chain joins TRBV6-1 to TRBJ2-3, with a possible D match to TRBD2 (5 bases). The CDR3 is 15 amino acids. Germline lookup yields CDR1 MNHNS and CDR2 SASEGT. The V and J ends lost 3 bases and 0 bases respectively, with 10 bases between them.